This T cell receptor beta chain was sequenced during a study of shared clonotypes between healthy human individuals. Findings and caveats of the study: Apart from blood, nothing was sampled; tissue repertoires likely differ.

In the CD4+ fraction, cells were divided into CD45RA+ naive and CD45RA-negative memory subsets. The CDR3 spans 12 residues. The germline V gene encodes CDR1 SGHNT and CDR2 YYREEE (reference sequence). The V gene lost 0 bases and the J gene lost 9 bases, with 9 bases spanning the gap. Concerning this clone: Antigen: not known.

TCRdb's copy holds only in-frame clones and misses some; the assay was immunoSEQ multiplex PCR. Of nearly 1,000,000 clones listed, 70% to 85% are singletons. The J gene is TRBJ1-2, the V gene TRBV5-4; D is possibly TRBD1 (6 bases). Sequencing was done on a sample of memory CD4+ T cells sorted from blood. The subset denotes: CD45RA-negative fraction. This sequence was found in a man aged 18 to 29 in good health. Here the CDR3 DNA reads TGTGCCAGCAGCTTGGACGACAGGAGCTACACCTTC. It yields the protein CASSLDDRSYTF.